One and the same sample provided the 26 T cell receptor beta chains below, sequenced in a study of response to subunit inactivated influenza vaccine. From the RT-PCR reads, TCRdb called clonotypes with MiXCR, one entry per CDR3 protein. This sample has hundreds of thousands of distinct CDR3 sequences, with 12% to 15% found just once. This specimen consisted of PBMCs from blood, obtained 14 to 15 days before vaccination. These TCRs come from a man aged 50-59 years who received an inactivated influenza vaccine.

The genes are TRBV4-2 and TRBJ2-1; the match to TRBD1 covers 9 bases. Germline V lookup: CDR1 LGHNA, CDR2 YNFKEQ. The CDR3 is 15 residues long. Trimming at V came to 4 bases and at J to 6 bases, leaving 7 bases not matched to a gene. CDR3 DNA sequence: TGTGCCAGCAGCCCGGGGGACAGGGATCTCAATGAGCAGTTCTTC. Translating gives CASSPGDRDLNEQFF.

The J gene is TRBJ2-2, the V gene TRBV6-2 or TRBV6-3; TRBD1 matches at 8 bases. In germline, CDR1 is MNHEY, CDR2 SVGEGT. V was pared by 3 bases and J by 2 bases, with 8 bases of the junction left unmatched. CDR3 length: 17 residues. The CDR3 DNA reads TGTGCCAGCAGTTATCGATTGGACAGGGAAAACACCGGGGAGCTGTTTTTT. It yields the protein CASSYRLDRENTGELFF.

This clonotype occurred many times. This chain links TRBV7-8 with TRBJ1-3; D remains unclear. Trimming left V 1 base short and J 2 bases short, with 6 bases between. The CDR3 length is 14 residues. The germline CDR1 and CDR2 sequences are SGHVS and FQNEAQ. The CDR3 sequence: CASSLGTTGNTIYF. DNA for the CDR3: TGTGCCAGCAGCTTAGGAACTACTGGAAACACCATATATTTT.

J is TRBJ2-2 and V is TRBV6-1; the D gene is possibly TRBD2 (6 bases). This CDR3 comprises 14 residues. Deletions cut 4 bases from V and 3 bases from J, with 9 bases between. Per germline, CDR1 MNHNS and CDR2 SASEGT. CDR3 nucleotides: TGTGCCAGCAGTGCGACGGGGGACACCGGGGAGCTGTTTTTT. Amino acid sequence: CASSATGDTGELFF.

This clonotype showed up many times. The chain couples TRBV12-3 or TRBV12-4 to TRBJ2-1; TRBD2 is a possible D gene (6 bases). The V end lost 7 bases, the J end lost 2 bases, and 9 bases lay between the germline ends. The CDR3 runs 13 residues. Here the CDR3 DNA reads TGTGCCAGCATGGGGGGTCCCTACAATGAGCAGTTCTTC. As protein: CASMGGPYNEQFF.

This clonotype was counted a few times. V and J are TRBV20-1 and TRBJ1-2; D remains unclear. The germline V gene has CDR1 DFQATT and CDR2 SNEGSKA (reference sequence). The CDR3 spans 14 residues. V was pared by 4 bases and J by 2 bases, with 14 bases between. CDR3 coding DNA: TGCAGTGCTACCCCCCCAACAAACAACTATGGCTACACCTTC. This gives the protein CSATPPTNNYGYTF.

The chain uses TRBV20-1 and TRBJ2-7, with TRBD2 matching 7 bases. CDR3 length: 15 residues. Trimming cost V 0 bases and J 3 bases; bases outside gene matches: 8. Germline loops: CDR1 DFQATT, CDR2 SNEGSKA (reference sequence). DNA for the CDR3: TGCAGTGCTAGAGACGTCGGGAGGACCATCTACGAGCAGTACTTC. This translates into CSARDVGRTIYEQYF.

This clonotype was recorded a few times. The chain employs TRBV29-1 and TRBJ2-7, with a tentative D call TRBD1 (6 bases). CDR3 length: 13 residues. Germline V gene data show CDR1 as SQVTM and CDR2 as ANQGSEA. V lost 6 bases and J 2 bases, leaving 14 bases between the germline ends. The CDR3 loop reads CSVGQDSPYEQYF. CDR3 in DNA: TGCAGCGTCGGCCAGGACAGCCCCTACGAGCAGTACTTC.

In this sample, this clonotype turned up many times. This chain connects TRBV5-1 to TRBJ2-1; a weak D match, TRBD1 (5 bases). The ends were cut back, 0 bases at V and 3 bases at J, with 13 bases in the middle. There are 16 residues in the CDR3. Germline values: CDR1 SGHRS, CDR2 YFSETQ. For the CDR3, the DNA is TGCGCCAGCAGCTTGGGCGACAGCATGGACTACAATGAGCAGTTCTTC. Its protein is CASSLGDSMDYNEQFF.

This clonotype was seen ten or more times. V gene TRBV7-3 combines with J gene TRBJ2-3; 13 bases agree with TRBD2. The germline gives CDR1 SGHTA, CDR2 FQGTGA. V dropped 5 bases and J dropped 1; count of bases not matched to a gene: 3. The CDR3 runs to 16 residues. The DNA of the CDR3 is TGTGCCAGCAGCGCAGGACTAGCGGGAGGCACAGATACGCAGTATTTT. Translating it yields CASSAGLAGGTDTQYF.

The chain has TRBV7-2 and TRBJ2-5; tentatively, D is TRBD1 or TRBD2 (6 bases each). Trimming took 4 bases from V and 4 from J, leaving 16 bases between them. The CDR3 runs 15 residues. Germline CDR1 SGHTA, CDR2 FQGNSA. The chain's CDR3 is CASSSTPRGVETQYF. CDR3 in DNA: TGTGCCAGCAGCTCCACCCCGAGGGGGGTAGAGACCCAGTACTTC.

The genes are TRBV27 and TRBJ2-5; 7 bases agree with TRBD1. Germline V gene lookup returns CDR1 MNHEY and CDR2 SMNVEV (reference sequence). The CDR3 is 16 amino acids. The V and J ends lost 3 bases and 0 bases, in that order; junction bases with no gene match: 7. CDR3 residues: CASSFAGTAYQETQYF. The CDR3, as DNA: TGTGCCAGCAGTTTCGCCGGGACAGCGTACCAAGAGACCCAGTACTTC.

V and J are TRBV20-1 and TRBJ2-5, with 9 nucleotides matching TRBD1. The CDR3 contains 15 residues. After removal of 6 bases from V and 4 bases from J, the junction contained 12 bases not matched to a gene. Per the germline V gene, CDR1 is DFQATT and CDR2 is SNEGSKA (reference sequence). CDR3 sequence reads: CSAGGQGNFRETQYF. DNA of the CDR3: TGCAGTGCCGGAGGACAGGGGAATTTTCGAGAGACCCAGTACTTC.

There are a few counts of this clonotype. This rearrangement joins TRBV29-1 to TRBJ2-7; perhaps TRBD2 as D (6 bases). Trimming removed 0 bases at V and 6 bases at J, with 12 bases between. Germline V lookup: CDR1 SQVTM, CDR2 ANQGSEA. This CDR3 comprises 13 residues. CDR3 sequence: CSVEDLAGGEQYF. The CDR3, as DNA: TGCAGCGTTGAAGATCTGGCCGGGGGCGAGCAGTACTTC.

The chain recombines TRBV5-1 with TRBJ2-1; 11 bases map to TRBD1. The trim removed 0 bases at V and 3 bases at J, leaving 8 bases unmatched. Germline values: CDR1 SGHRS, CDR2 YFSETQ. The CDR3 covers 18 residues. The CDR3 DNA is TGCGCCAGCAGCTTGGAGTATGGGACAGGGGGATTCTACAATGAGCAGTTCTTC. Translated: CASSLEYGTGGFYNEQFF.

This clonotype was counted between two and nine times. The CDR3 nucleotides read TGCAGTGCTTTGAGGGTCAGGTCCTACGAGCAGTACTTC. Residues: CSALRVRSYEQYF. The chain uses TRBV20-1 and TRBJ2-7; a weak D match, TRBD2 (5 bases). V was clipped by 5 bases and J by 1 base, with 12 bases between them. Germline assignment: CDR1 DFQATT and CDR2 SNEGSKA (reference sequence). CDR3 length equals 13 residues.

The gene calls are TRBV19 and TRBJ2-4; tentative D call: TRBD2 (5 bases). This CDR3 spans 16 amino acids. V was trimmed by 0 bases and J by 2 bases, leaving 11 bases between them. Germline assignment: CDR1 LNHDA and CDR2 SQIVND (reference sequence). The CDR3 DNA sequence: TGTGCCAGTAGTATAGACCGGACTGTGACCAAAAACATTCAGTACTTC. Translating it yields CASSIDRTVTKNIQYF.

This clonotype was seen more than once but under ten times. The CDR3 here is CASSAWRVYEQYF. The CDR3 coding sequence is TGTGCCAGCAGTGCGTGGCGGGTCTACGAGCAGTACTTC. The genes are TRBV2 and TRBJ2-7; the D gene is possibly TRBD2 (5 bases). The ends were cut back, 4 bases at V and 3 bases at J, with 10 bases in the middle. CDR1 and CDR2 from the germline V gene are SNHLY and FYNNEI. This CDR3 contains 13 residues.

This clonotype was found many times. The V gene is TRBV24-1, the J gene TRBJ2-2, with D tentatively TRBD2 (5 bases). Trimming removed 1 base at V and 2 bases at J, with 10 bases between. The CDR3 totals 16 residues. CDR1 is KGHDR, CDR2 SFDVKD, per germline. The CDR3 loop reads CATSDFSGSNTGELFF. For the CDR3, the DNA is TGTGCCACCAGTGATTTCTCGGGATCCAACACCGGGGAGCTGTTTTTT.

The rearrangement links TRBV6-2 or TRBV6-3 to TRBJ2-2; TRBD1 agrees at 7 bases. The CDR3 is made up of 16 amino acids. With V trimmed by 5 bases and J by 1 base, 7 bases remained unmatched. Germline lookup yields CDR1 MNHEY and CDR2 SVGEGT. The CDR3 here is CASSRQGRGNTGELFF. The CDR3 coding sequence is TGTGCCAGCAGTCGACAGGGCAGGGGGAACACCGGGGAGCTGTTTTTT.

This rearrangement joins TRBV20-1 to TRBJ2-7; 10 bases are shared with TRBD2. This CDR3 region has 14 residues. V lost 5 bases to trimming and J lost 4 bases; unmatched junction nucleotides: 8. The germline V gene has CDR1 DFQATT and CDR2 SNEGSKA (reference sequence). CDR3 sequence: CSAPELAGNYEQYF. The CDR3 DNA follows: TGCAGTGCTCCAGAACTAGCGGGGAATTACGAGCAGTACTTC.

The rearrangement joins TRBV7-3 to TRBJ2-3; D might be TRBD1 (5 bases). Germline CDR1 and CDR2: SGHTA and FQGTGA. V was pared by 6 bases and J by 2 bases, with 12 bases between. The CDR3 extends over 14 amino acids. The CDR3 nucleotides are TGTGCCAGCAGTAGGGGCAGTCCCACAGATACGCAGTATTTT. It codes for CASSRGSPTDTQYF.

This clonotype was seen only a few times. This chain links TRBV24-1 with TRBJ1-2, with no clear D. V was clipped by 3 bases and J by 7 bases, with 8 bases between them. This CDR3 has 12 amino acids. Germline-derived CDR1 and CDR2 are KGHDR and SFDVKD. As DNA, the CDR3 is TGTGCCACCAGTGATGAAGTGTCTGGCTACACCTTC. This codes for CATSDEVSGYTF.

This clonotype was found a few times. The CDR3 sequence: CASSYRGREGTGELFF. CDR3 in DNA: TGTGCCAGCAGTTACCGCGGCCGGGAGGGGACCGGGGAGCTGTTTTTT. V and J are TRBV6-5 and TRBJ2-2; 8 bases line up with TRBD2. The V gene's germline CDR1 is MNHEY and CDR2 SVGAGI. The CDR3 spans 16 residues. V was pared by 2 bases and J by 5 bases, with 7 bases of the junction left unmatched.

V usage is TRBV7-9 and J usage is TRBJ2-2; TRBD1 or TRBD2 may be the D gene (5 bases each). The germline V gene encodes CDR1 SEHNR and CDR2 FQNEAQ (reference sequence). The CDR3 extends over 14 amino acids. V lost 5 bases, J lost 8 bases, and 15 bases lay in between. CDR3 DNA sequence: TGTGCCAGCAGCGAAGGGACCGCCGGAGGGGAGCTGTTTTTT. Encoded protein: CASSEGTAGGELFF.

A remark on this clonotype: At one end the junction does not follow the germline gene, possibly because of a read error. This chain links TRBV7-7 with TRBJ2-5; D tentatively reads TRBD1 or TRBD2 (5 bases each). There are 15 residues in the CDR3. Germline values: CDR1 SSHAT, CDR2 FNYEAQ (reference sequence). CDR3 sequence reads: CASSLVGTRQETQYF. For the CDR3, the DNA is TGTGCTAGCAGCTTAGTCGGGACGAGACAAGAGACCCAGTACTTC.